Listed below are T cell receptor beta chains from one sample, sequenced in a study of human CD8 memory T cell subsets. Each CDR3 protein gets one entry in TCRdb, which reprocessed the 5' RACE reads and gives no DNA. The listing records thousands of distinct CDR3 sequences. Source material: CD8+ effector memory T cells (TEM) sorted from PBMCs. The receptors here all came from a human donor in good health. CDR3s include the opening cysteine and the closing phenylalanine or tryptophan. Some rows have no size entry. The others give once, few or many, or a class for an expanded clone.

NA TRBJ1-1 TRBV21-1 CASSKWVRDSYEAFF
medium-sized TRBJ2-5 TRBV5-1 CASSGGPLYQETQYF
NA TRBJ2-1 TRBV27 CASSQDRRGEQFF
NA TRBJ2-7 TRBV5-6 CASSSSPGLPYEQYF
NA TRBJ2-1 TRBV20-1 CSATTPPWLAGGYSYNEQFF
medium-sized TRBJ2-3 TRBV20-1 CSASPGTDLTDTQYF
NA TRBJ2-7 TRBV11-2 CASSPLDLRNEQYF
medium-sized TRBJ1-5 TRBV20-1 CSARDLQGEGNQPQHF
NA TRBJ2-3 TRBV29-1 CSVGRENTDTQYF
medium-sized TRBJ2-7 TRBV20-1 CSALNQDWSSYEQYF
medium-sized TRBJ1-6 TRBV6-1 CASSQLTGTGDSPLHF
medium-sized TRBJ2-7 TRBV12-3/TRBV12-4 CASSLVPGTSGSHEQYF
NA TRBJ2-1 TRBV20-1 CSAPRGLAGGPGVDEQFF
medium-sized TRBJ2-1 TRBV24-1 CATSDDDIAGGSLAKQFF
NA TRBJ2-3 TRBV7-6 CASSLSGYSTDTQYF
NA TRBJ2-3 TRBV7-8 CASRQGGGSEADTQYF
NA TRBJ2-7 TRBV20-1 CSARVFSTYEQYF
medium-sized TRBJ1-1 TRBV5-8 CASSARTGRTEAFF
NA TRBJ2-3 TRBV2 CASTGVTSGSSTDTQYF
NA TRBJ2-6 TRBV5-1 CASSLGRANVLTF
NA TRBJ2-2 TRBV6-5 CASTGRSEDTGELFF
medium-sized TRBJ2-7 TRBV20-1 CSATVSDYEQYF
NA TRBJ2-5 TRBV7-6 CASSDRAAQETQYF
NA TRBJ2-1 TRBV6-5 CASSYRASGRNYNEQFF